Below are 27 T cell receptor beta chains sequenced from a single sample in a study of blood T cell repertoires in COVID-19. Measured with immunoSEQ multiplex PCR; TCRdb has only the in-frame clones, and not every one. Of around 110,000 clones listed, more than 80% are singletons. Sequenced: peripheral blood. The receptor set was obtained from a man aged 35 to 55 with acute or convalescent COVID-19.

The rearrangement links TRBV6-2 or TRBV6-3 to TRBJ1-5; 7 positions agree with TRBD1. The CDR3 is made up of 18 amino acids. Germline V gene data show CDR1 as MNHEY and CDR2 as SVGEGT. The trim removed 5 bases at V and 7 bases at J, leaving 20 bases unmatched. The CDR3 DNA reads TGTGCCAGCAGTAATAACCGCCCCTCGACAGGGAAAGGCCAGCCCCAGCATTTT. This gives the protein CASSNNRPSTGKGQPQHF.

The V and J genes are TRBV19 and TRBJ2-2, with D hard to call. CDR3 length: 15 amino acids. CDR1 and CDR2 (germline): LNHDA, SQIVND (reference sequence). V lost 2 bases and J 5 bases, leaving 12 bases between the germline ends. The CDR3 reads CASSITSRGTGELFF. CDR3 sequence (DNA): TGTGCCAGTAGTATAACTTCCAGAGGAACCGGGGAGCTGTTTTTT.

The CDR3 here is CARTAPHQETQYF. The CDR3 DNA reads as TGTGCCAGAACAGCCCCCCACCAAGAGACCCAGTACTTC. V usage is TRBV21-1 and J usage is TRBJ2-5; TRBD1 is taken as the D call from the table, unchecked against the DNA. TRBV21-1 is a pseudogene segment. The CDR3 is 13 residues long.

The CDR3 loop reads CASSKGQGTGANVLTF. The CDR3 bases are TGTGCCAGTAGTAAAGGACAGGGAACTGGGGCCAACGTCCTGACTTTC. The chain recombines TRBV19 with TRBJ2-6; 8 bases agree with TRBD1. J lost 2 bases, V lost 4 bases, and 4 bases had no gene match. Germline V lookup: CDR1 LNHDA, CDR2 SQIVND (reference sequence). This CDR3 is built from 16 residues.

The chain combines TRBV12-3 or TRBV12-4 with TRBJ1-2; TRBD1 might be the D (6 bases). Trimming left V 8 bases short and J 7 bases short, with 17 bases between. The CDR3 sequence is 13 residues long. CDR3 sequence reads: CASGWGPRRGYTF. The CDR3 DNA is TGTGCCAGCGGTTGGGGGCCCCGACGTGGCTACACCTTC.

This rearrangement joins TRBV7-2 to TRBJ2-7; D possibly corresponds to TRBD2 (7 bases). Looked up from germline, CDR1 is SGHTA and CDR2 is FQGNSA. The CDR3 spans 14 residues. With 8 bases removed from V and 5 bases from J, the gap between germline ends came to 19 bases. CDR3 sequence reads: CASSLRAGAHEQYF. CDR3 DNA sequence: TGTGCCAGCTCCTTGAGGGCGGGGGCCCACGAGCAGTACTTC.

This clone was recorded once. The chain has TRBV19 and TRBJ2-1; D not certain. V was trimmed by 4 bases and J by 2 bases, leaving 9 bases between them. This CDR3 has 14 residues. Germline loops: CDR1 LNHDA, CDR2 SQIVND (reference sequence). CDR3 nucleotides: TGTGCCAGTAGTACGGGTCTCACCTACAATGAGCAGTTCTTC. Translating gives CASSTGLTYNEQFF.

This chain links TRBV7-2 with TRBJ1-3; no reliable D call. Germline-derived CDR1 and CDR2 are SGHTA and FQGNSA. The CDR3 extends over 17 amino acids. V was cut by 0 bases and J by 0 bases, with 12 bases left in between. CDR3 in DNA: TGTGCCAGCAGCTTAGCGCCTGGTACGAGCTCTGGAAACACCATATATTTT. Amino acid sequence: CASSLAPGTSSGNTIYF.

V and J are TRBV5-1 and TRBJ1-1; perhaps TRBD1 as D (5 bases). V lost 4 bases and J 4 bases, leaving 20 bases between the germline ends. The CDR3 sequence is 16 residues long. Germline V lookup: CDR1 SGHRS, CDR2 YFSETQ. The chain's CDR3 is CASSRLDGARSTEAFF. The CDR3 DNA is TGCGCCAGCAGCAGACTGGATGGGGCTAGAAGCACTGAAGCTTTCTTT.

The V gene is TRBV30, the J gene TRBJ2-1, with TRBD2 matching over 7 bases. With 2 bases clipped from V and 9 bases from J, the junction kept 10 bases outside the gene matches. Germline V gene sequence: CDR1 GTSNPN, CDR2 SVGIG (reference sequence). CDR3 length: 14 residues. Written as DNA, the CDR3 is TGTGCCTGGAGTAGGCTAGCGGTCGGGGGTGAGCAGTTCTTC. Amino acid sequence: CAWSRLAVGGEQFF.

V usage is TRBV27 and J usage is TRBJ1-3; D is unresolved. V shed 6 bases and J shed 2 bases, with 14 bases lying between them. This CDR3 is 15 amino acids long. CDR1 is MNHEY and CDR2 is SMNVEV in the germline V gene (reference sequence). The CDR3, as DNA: TGTGCCAGCAGCCTGACATACGGGGCTGGAAACACCATATATTTT. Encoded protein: CASSLTYGAGNTIYF.

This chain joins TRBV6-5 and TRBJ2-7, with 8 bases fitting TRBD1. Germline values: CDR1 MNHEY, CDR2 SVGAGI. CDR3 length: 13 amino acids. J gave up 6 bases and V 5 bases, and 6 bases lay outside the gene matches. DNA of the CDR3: TGTGCCAGCAGTCGGACAGGGTTTCGCGAGCAGTACTTC. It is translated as CASSRTGFREQYF.

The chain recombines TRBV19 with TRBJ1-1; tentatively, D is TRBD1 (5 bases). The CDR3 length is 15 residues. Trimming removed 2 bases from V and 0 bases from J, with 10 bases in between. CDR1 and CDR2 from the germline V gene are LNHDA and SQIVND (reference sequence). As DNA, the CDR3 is TGTGCCAGTAGTATATTGGGGCCCATGAACACTGAAGCTTTCTTT. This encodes CASSILGPMNTEAFF. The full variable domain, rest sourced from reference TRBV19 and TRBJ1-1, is DGGITQSPKYLFRKEGQNVTLSCEQNLNHDAMYWYRQDPGQGLRLIYYSQIVNDFQKGDIAEGYSVSREKKESFPLTVTSAQKNPTAFYLCASSILGPMNTEAFFGQGTRLTVV.

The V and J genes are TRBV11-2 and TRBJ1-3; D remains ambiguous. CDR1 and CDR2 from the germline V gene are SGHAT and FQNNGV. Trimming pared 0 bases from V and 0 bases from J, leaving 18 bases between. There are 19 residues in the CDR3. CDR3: CASSLDFATLPTSGNTIYF. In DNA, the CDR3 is TGTGCCAGCAGCTTAGATTTTGCAACTCTCCCTACCTCTGGAAACACCATATATTTT.

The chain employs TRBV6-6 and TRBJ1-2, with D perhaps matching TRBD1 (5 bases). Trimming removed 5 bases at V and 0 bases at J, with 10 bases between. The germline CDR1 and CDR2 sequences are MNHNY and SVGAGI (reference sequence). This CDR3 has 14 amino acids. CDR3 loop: CASSDTGSNYGYTF. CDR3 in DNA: TGTGCCAGCAGTGACACAGGTTCTAACTATGGCTACACCTTC.

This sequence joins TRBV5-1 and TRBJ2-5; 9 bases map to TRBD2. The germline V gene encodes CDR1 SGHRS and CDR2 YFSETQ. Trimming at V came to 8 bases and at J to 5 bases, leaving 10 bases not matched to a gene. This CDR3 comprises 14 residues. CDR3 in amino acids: CASQIAGVQETQYF. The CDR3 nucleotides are TGCGCCAGTCAAATAGCGGGGGTACAGGAGACCCAGTACTTC.

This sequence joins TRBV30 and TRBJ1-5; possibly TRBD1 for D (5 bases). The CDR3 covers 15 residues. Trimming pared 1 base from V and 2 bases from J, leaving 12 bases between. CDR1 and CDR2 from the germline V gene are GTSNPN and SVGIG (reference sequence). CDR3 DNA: TGTGCCTGGAGTGCACCGGGACTTGGCAATCAGCCCCAGCATTTT. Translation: CAWSAPGLGNQPQHF.

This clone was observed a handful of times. The CDR3 sequence is CASRLRGSNQPQHF. CDR3 sequence (DNA): TGTGCCAGTCGTCTCAGGGGCTCCAATCAGCCCCAGCATTTT. The V and J genes are TRBV6-5 and TRBJ1-5; tentative D call: TRBD1 (6 bases). Trimming stripped 9 bases from V and 3 bases from J, with 15 bases between. Per germline, CDR1 MNHEY and CDR2 SVGAGI. This CDR3 contains 14 residues.

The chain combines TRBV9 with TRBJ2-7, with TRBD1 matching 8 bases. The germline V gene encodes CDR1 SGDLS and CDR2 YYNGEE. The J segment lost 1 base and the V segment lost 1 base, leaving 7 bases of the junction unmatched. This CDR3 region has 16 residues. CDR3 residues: CASSVTGQEISYEQYF. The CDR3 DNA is TGTGCCAGCAGCGTAACGGGACAGGAGATATCCTACGAGCAGTACTTC.

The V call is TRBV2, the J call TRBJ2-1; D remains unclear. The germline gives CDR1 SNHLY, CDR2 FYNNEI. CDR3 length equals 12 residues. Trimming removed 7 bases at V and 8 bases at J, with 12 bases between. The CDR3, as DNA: TGTGCCAGCAATCGGAATGAGGATGAGCAGTTCTTC. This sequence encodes CASNRNEDEQFF. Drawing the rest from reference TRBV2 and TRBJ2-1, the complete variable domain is EPEVTQTPSHQVTQMGQEVILRCVPISNHLYFYWYRQILGQKVEFLVSFYNNEISEKSEIFDDQFSVERPDGSNFTLKIRSTKLEDSAMYFCASNRNEDEQFFGPGTRLTVL.

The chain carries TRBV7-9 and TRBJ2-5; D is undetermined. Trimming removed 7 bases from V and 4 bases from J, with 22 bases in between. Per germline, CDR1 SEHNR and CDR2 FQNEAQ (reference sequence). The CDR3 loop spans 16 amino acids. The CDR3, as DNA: TGTGCCAGCACCCTGAGCGTACCCAGCCCTCCAGAGACCCAGTACTTC. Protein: CASTLSVPSPPETQYF.

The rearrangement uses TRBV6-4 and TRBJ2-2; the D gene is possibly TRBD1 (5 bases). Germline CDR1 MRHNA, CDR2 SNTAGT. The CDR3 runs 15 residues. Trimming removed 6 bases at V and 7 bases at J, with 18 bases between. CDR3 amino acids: CASRTDSVTGGELFF. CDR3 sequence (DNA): TGTGCCAGCAGAACTGACAGCGTCACGGGCGGGGAGCTGTTTTTT.

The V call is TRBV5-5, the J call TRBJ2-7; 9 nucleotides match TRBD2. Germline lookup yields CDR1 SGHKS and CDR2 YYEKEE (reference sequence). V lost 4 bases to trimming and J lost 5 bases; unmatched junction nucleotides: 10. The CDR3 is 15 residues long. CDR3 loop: CASSQRGDLEDEQYF. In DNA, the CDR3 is TGTGCCAGCAGCCAGCGGGGGGACCTTGAAGACGAGCAGTACTTC.

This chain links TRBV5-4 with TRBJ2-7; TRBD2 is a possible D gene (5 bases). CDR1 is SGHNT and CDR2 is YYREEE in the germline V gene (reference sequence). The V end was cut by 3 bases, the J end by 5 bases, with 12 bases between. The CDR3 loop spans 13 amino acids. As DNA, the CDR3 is TGTGCCAGCAGCTCCCTTCCGGGAAACGAGCAGTACTTC. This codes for CASSSLPGNEQYF.

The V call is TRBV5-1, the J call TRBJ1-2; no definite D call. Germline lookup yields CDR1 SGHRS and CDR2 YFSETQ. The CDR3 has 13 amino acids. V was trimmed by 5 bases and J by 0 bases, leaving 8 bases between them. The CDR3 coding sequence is TGCGCCAGCAGAGAGGAGGCTAACTATGGCTACACCTTC. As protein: CASREEANYGYTF.

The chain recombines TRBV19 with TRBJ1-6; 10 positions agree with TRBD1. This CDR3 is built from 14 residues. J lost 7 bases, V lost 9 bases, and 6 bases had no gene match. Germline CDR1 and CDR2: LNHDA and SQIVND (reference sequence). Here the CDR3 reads CASSPGQGNSPLHF. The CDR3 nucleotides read TGTGCCAGCTCACCGGGACAGGGGAATTCACCCCTCCACTTT.

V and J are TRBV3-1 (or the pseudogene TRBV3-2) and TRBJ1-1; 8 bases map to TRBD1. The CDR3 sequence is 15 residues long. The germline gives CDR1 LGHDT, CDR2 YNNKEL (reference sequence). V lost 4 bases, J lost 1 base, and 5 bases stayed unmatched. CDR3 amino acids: CASSPLGQGNTEAFF. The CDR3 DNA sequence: TGTGCCAGCAGCCCGCTAGGACAGGGGAACACTGAAGCTTTCTTT.